What follows is one TCR beta chain and its context. The antigen remains undetermined. The sample comes from a study of OX40 agonist ivuxolimab in advanced cancers. Findings of the study overall: By week 6 at 0.1 to 3.0 mg/kg, blood CD4+ and CD8+ T cells had expanded clonally. Low clonal expansion, among the lowest seen, marked partial responders at 0.1-3.0 mg/kg. Certain nonresponding patients likewise had low normalized T-cell clonal expansion.

The CDR3 extends over 15 amino acids. The V gene's germline CDR1 is SEHNR and CDR2 FQNEAQ (reference sequence). Trimming shortened V by 3 bases and J by 7 bases, and 18 bases separated the two germline ends. TCRdb's table, derived via immunoSEQ multiplex PCR, lists solely in-frame clones and lacks some. The sample carries 95,000 to 150,000 clones, 92% recorded once. Excluded were patients having autoimmune disease history or systemic immunosuppression. Sample: CD4+ or CD8+ T cells sorted from blood, taken in a trial of the OX40 agonist ivuxolimab. V usage is TRBV7-9 and J usage is TRBJ1-2, with no clear D. The TCR was taken from an adult with an advanced solid tumor such as melanoma, head and neck, liver or kidney cancer. The CDR3 bases are TGTGCCAGCAGCTTGGAACGCCTATCCGGTGGTGGCTACACCTTC. Protein sequence: CASSLERLSGGGYTF.